This record concerns one T cell receptor (beta chain) sequence. The antigen is undetermined. The sample comes from a study of ipilimumab plus nivolumab after autologous stem cell transplantation. Sequenced by immunoSEQ multiplex PCR; TCRdb stores in-frame clones only, minus some. The sample holds some 25,000 clones, 86% seen once. Ipilimumab, 1 mg/kg, started 14 to 28 days after autologous transplant. Study conclusions and caveats: Per the authors, repertoire, Treg and microbiota data justify further study.

This CDR3 spans 13 amino acids. Germline V gene data show CDR1 as SGHAT and CDR2 as FQNNGV. The ends were cut back, 2 bases at V and 2 bases at J, with 6 bases in the middle. The V gene is TRBV11-2, the J gene TRBJ1-2; the D is unclear. This TCR came from a male donor with diffuse large B-cell lymphoma. The source was PBMCs, collected in a trial of ipilimumab plus nivolumab as post-transplant consolidation. CDR3 sequence (DNA): TGTGCCAGCAGCTTATCTATAAACTATGGCTACACCTTC. Its translation is CASSLSINYGYTF.